Shown below are 31 T cell receptor beta chains from a single sample sequenced in a study of patients and donors after allogeneic stem cell transplantation. Each CDR3 protein gets one entry after TCRdb re-called the RT-PCR reads with MiXCR. This sample carries 100,000 to 130,000 distinct CDR3 sequences, approximately 40% of them seen once, and the ten largest clones take around 27%. Sequencing was performed on blood, either unsorted or a sorted T cell fraction (not recorded which). These receptor sequences come from a human donor who was either an allogeneic HSCT recipient or a stem cell or donor lymphocyte infusion donor (not recorded which). It is not recorded whose cells these are; they may come from a transplant donor.

The chain is built from TRBV20-1 and TRBJ2-1; no clear D gene. The CDR3 covers 14 residues. Germline assignment: CDR1 DFQATT and CDR2 SNEGSKA (reference sequence). V lost 5 bases and J 1 base, leaving 12 bases between the germline ends. CDR3 nucleotide sequence: TGCAGTGCTCCAGGACGGTCTTCCTACAATGAGCAGTTCTTC. Translated, it gives CSAPGRSSYNEQFF.

This clonotype was seen just once. The chain has TRBV2 and TRBJ2-1; possible D gene TRBD2, 5 bases. Germline CDR1 and CDR2: SNHLY and FYNNEI. The CDR3 is 17 amino acids. V lost 7 bases, J lost 0 bases, and 19 bases lay in between. The chain's CDR3 is CASTTSLDQSSYNEQFF. Here the CDR3 DNA reads TGTGCCAGCACAACTAGTTTGGACCAGAGCTCCTACAATGAGCAGTTCTTC.

A single count supports this clonotype. The chain links TRBV2 to TRBJ1-6; 8 bases are shared with TRBD1. V lost 5 bases and J lost 9; bases outside the gene matches: 6. CDR1 SNHLY and CDR2 FYNNEI come from the germline V gene. The CDR3 runs 14 residues. DNA for the CDR3: TGTGCCAGCAGTTCCCGACAGGGGAGTTCACCCCTCCACTTT. Translating it yields CASSSRQGSSPLHF.

This clonotype was detected only a few times. CDR3 sequence (DNA): TGCAGCGTCCGAAGGACGGGGAACACTGAAGCTTTCTTT. Translation: CSVRRTGNTEAFF. This rearrangement joins TRBV29-1 to TRBJ1-1, with D unclear. Between the trimmed V and J ends, which lost 6 bases and 1 base, there was a span of 12 bases. Germline V CDR1 and CDR2: SQVTM, ANQGSEA. This CDR3 contains 13 residues.

This clonotype was observed a handful of times. The CDR3 protein is CASSPEPDCYSNQPQHF. The CDR3 DNA reads as TGTGCCAGCAGCCCCGAGCCGGACTGTTATAGCAATCAGCCCCAGCATTTT. The J gene is TRBJ1-5, the V gene TRBV13; D is undetermined. The CDR3 has 17 residues. CDR1 PRHDT and CDR2 FYEKMQ come from the germline V gene (reference sequence). Deletions cut 5 bases from V and 0 bases from J, with 17 bases between.

The chain is built from TRBV20-1 and TRBJ2-7, with D perhaps TRBD1 (6 bases). CDR3 length: 13 amino acids. Germline CDR1 reads DFQATT; CDR2 reads SNEGSKA (reference sequence). V was clipped by 4 bases and J by 3 bases, with 13 bases between them. CDR3 coding DNA: TGCAGTGCTACGGTGACAGGCAGCTACGAGCAGTACTTC. Amino acids: CSATVTGSYEQYF.

The genes are TRBV28 and TRBJ1-2, with a weak D call TRBD1 (6 bases). Germline CDR1 is MDHEN and CDR2 is SYDVKM. The V end was cut by 6 bases, the J end by 4 bases, with 15 bases between. CDR3 length: 14 residues. The CDR3 coding sequence is TGTGCCAGCAGGACACCCCAGGGGAGCTATGGCTACACCTTC. Translation: CASRTPQGSYGYTF.

This clonotype was seen more than once but under ten times. One end of the junction is discordant with germline, which a read error may explain. The rearrangement uses TRBV7-9 and TRBJ1-4, with unresolved D. The CDR3 spans 16 residues. CDR1 and CDR2 from the germline V gene are SEHNR and FQNEAQ (reference sequence). Here the CDR3 reads CASSVDRWQRNEKLFF. In DNA, the CDR3 is TGTGCCAGCAGCGTCGATAGATGGCAGCGTAATGAGAAACTGTTTTTT. The full variable domain, its missing parts supplied by reference TRBV7-9 and TRBJ1-4, is DTGVSQNPRHKITKRGQNVTFRCDPISEHNRLYWYRQTLGQGPEFLTYFQNEAQLEKSRLLSDRFSAERPKGSFSTLEIQRTEQGDSAMYLCASSVDRWQRNEKLFFGSGTQLSVL.

The gene calls are TRBV7-2 and TRBJ1-3; D remains ambiguous. The germline V gene has CDR1 SGHTA and CDR2 FQGNSA. Trimming removed 5 bases at V and 0 bases at J, with 8 bases between. The CDR3 has 14 amino acids. CDR3 in amino acids: CASSPDRSGNTIYF. CDR3 DNA: TGTGCCAGCAGCCCAGACCGCTCTGGAAACACCATATATTTT.

This clonotype came up a few times. The junction does not match germline at one end; this may be a read error. The V and J genes are TRBV29-1 and TRBJ2-1; D not resolved. Germline-derived CDR1 and CDR2 are SQVTM and ANQGSEA. This CDR3 has 11 amino acids. CDR3 amino acids: CSVQFAGIRVF. The CDR3, as DNA: TGCAGCGTTCAATTCGCTGGCATCCGCGTGTTC.

The chain uses TRBV12-3 or TRBV12-4 and TRBJ2-2; D ambiguous. The CDR3 is 14 residues long. V was trimmed by 2 bases and J by 1 base, leaving 5 bases between them. CDR3 nucleotides: TGTGCCAGCAGTTTAACAGTGAACACCGGGGAGCTGTTTTTT. Encoded protein: CASSLTVNTGELFF.

This clonotype was counted between two and nine times. The V gene is TRBV7-9, the J gene TRBJ2-3; no firm D call. This CDR3 is built from 13 residues. Trimming removed 1 base from V and 4 bases from J, with 6 bases in between. Germline values: CDR1 SEHNR, CDR2 FQNEAQ (reference sequence). The CDR3 DNA reads TGTGCCAGCAGCTTAGGGGCCCCAGATACGCAGTATTTT. Protein product: CASSLGAPDTQYF.

A few counts support this clonotype. The V gene is TRBV11-2, the J gene TRBJ2-1; 7 nucleotides agree with TRBD2. The trim removed 1 base at V and 1 base at J, leaving 4 bases unmatched. This CDR3 comprises 16 residues. CDR1 and CDR2 from the germline V gene are SGHAT and FQNNGV. The CDR3 bases are TGTGCCAGCAGCTTAGTGGGCGGGGGTTCCTACAATGAGCAGTTCTTC. Residues: CASSLVGGGSYNEQFF.

The chain is built from TRBV20-1 and TRBJ1-2; TRBD1 aligns across 7 bases. V lost 5 bases to trimming and J lost 3 bases; unmatched junction nucleotides: 6. The CDR3 has 13 residues. Germline CDR1 reads DFQATT; CDR2 reads SNEGSKA (reference sequence). CDR3 amino acids: CSAQTGLDYGYTF. CDR3 coding DNA: TGCAGTGCTCAGACAGGGCTGGACTATGGCTACACCTTC.

The genes are TRBV5-1 and TRBJ2-7, with 15 bases that match TRBD2. Trimming took 2 bases from V and 1 from J; bases not matched to a gene: 10. CDR1 and CDR2 (germline): SGHRS, YFSETQ. The CDR3 is 19 residues long. CDR3 loop: CASSFGRTSGRGLSYEQYF. The CDR3 DNA follows: TGCGCCAGCAGCTTCGGACGGACTAGCGGGAGGGGCTTATCCTACGAGCAGTACTTC.

This sequence joins TRBV27 and TRBJ2-5; D is unresolved. The CDR3 contains 13 residues. Germline-derived CDR1 and CDR2 are MNHEY and SMNVEV (reference sequence). With 6 bases removed from V and 4 bases from J, the gap between germline ends came to 12 bases. CDR3 in amino acids: CASRRWSGETQYF. CDR3 nucleotide sequence: TGTGCCAGCAGACGCTGGAGTGGAGAGACCCAGTACTTC.

This clonotype has a handful of counts. The rearrangement joins TRBV15 to TRBJ1-4; 8 nucleotides line up with TRBD1. This CDR3 is built from 17 residues. Germline CDR1 LNHNV, CDR2 YYDKDF (reference sequence). J was trimmed by 8 bases and V by 4 bases; bases with no gene match: 15. The CDR3 is CATSKDRVVEDSEKLFF. The CDR3 nucleotides read TGTGCCACCAGCAAGGACAGGGTTGTAGAAGATTCGGAAAAACTGTTTTTT. Complete variable domain (other parts from reference TRBV15 and TRBJ1-4): DAMVIQNPRYQVTQFGKPVTLSCSQTLNHNVMYWYQQKSSQAPKLLFHYYDKDFNNEADTPDNFQSRRPNTSFCFLDIRSPGLGDTAMYLCATSKDRVVEDSEKLFFGSGTQLSVL.

The chain links TRBV12-3 or TRBV12-4 to TRBJ2-5; D is uncertain. Trimming took off 6 bases at V and 7 bases at J, with 21 bases between the two ends. This CDR3 spans 15 amino acids. Here the CDR3 reads CASSPPLAPDGTQYF. The DNA for the CDR3 is TGTGCCAGCAGCCCTCCGTTAGCTCCCGATGGGACCCAGTACTTC.

The chain employs TRBV12-3 or TRBV12-4 and TRBJ2-2; 12 bases align to TRBD2. Germline trimming cut 6 bases from V and 8 bases from J; bases unmatched to any gene: 16. This CDR3 region has 18 residues. CDR3 sequence reads: CASSPLPSSGRAFGELFF. CDR3 nucleotides: TGTGCCAGCAGCCCCCTCCCCTCTAGCGGGAGGGCCTTTGGGGAGCTGTTTTTT.

In its sample, this clonotype was seen a few times. This chain joins TRBV29-1 and TRBJ2-7; 10 nucleotides line up with TRBD1. This CDR3 spans 13 amino acids. V gave up 6 bases and J gave up 3 bases; unmatched junction bases: 5. In germline, CDR1 is SQVTM, CDR2 ANQGSEA. CDR3 loop: CSVTGTGVYEQYF. CDR3 DNA sequence: TGCAGCGTCACCGGGACAGGGGTCTACGAGCAGTACTTC.

The rearrangement links TRBV5-1 to TRBJ1-1; 9 bases align to TRBD1. The CDR3 length is 13 residues. V gave up 4 bases and J gave up 4 bases; unmatched junction bases: 2. Germline values: CDR1 SGHRS, CDR2 YFSETQ. CDR3 in DNA: TGCGCCAGCAGCCCGGACAGGGGCACTGAAGCTTTCTTT. Translation gives CASSPDRGTEAFF.

This clonotype was seen a few times. The chain uses TRBV7-2 and TRBJ2-4; D uncertain. V was cut by 1 base and J by 0 bases, with 10 bases left in between. The length of the CDR3 is 16 residues. The germline CDR1 and CDR2 sequences are SGHTA and FQGNSA. As DNA, the CDR3 is TGTGCCAGCAGCTTAGAGGGTCCCCCAGCCAAAAACATTCAGTACTTC. It translates to CASSLEGPPAKNIQYF. The full variable domain, completed using reference TRBV7-2 and TRBJ2-4, is GAGVSQSPSNKVTEKGKDVELRCDPISGHTALYWYRQSLGQGLEFLIYFQGNSAPDKSGLPSDRFSAERTGGSVSTLTIQRTQQEDSAVYLCASSLEGPPAKNIQYFGAGTRLSVL.

V gene TRBV4-3 combines with J gene TRBJ1-1; 8 nucleotides match TRBD1. This CDR3 comprises 15 residues. Trimming removed 2 bases from V and 4 bases from J; junction bases left unmatched: 6. Germline CDR1 and CDR2: LGHNA and YSLEER. CDR3 residues: CASSQSLTGGTEAFF. The CDR3 nucleotides read TGCGCCAGCAGCCAATCTCTAACAGGGGGCACTGAAGCTTTCTTT.

This clonotype showed up just a few times. The rearrangement uses TRBV12-3 or TRBV12-4 and TRBJ2-5; D is perhaps TRBD1 (6 bases). This CDR3 is 15 amino acids long. The V gene lost 6 bases and the J gene lost 4 bases, with 18 bases spanning the gap. The CDR3 here is CASSRYREEGETQYF. CDR3 sequence (DNA): TGTGCCAGCAGCCGCTACAGGGAAGAAGGAGAGACCCAGTACTTC.

This clonotype appeared a few times. V is TRBV29-1 and J is TRBJ1-1; weak D call: TRBD1 (6 bases). This CDR3 is built from 14 residues. Germline CDR1 is SQVTM and CDR2 is ANQGSEA. The ends were cut back, 7 bases at V and 4 bases at J, with 19 bases in the middle. For the CDR3, the DNA is TGCAGCGGGCTGCAGGGGTTTAGGAGCACTGAAGCTTTCTTT. Residues: CSGLQGFRSTEAFF.

In its sample, this clonotype was seen once. The gene calls are TRBV20-1 and TRBJ2-1; TRBD2 matches at 8 bases. The CDR3 sequence is 14 residues long. The V gene's germline CDR1 is DFQATT and CDR2 SNEGSKA (reference sequence). Trimming removed 5 bases from V and 7 bases from J; junction bases left unmatched: 10. The CDR3 DNA sequence: TGCAGTGCTCAAATTAGCGGGGAGGGGAATGAGCAGTTCTTC. This translates into CSAQISGEGNEQFF.

This rearrangement joins TRBV24-1 to TRBJ1-2; D unresolved. Germline V gene data show CDR1 as KGHDR and CDR2 as SFDVKD. Trimming pared 0 bases from V and 6 bases from J, leaving 13 bases between. This CDR3 region has 15 residues. The CDR3 spells CATSDLVRPSHGYTF. The CDR3 DNA reads as TGTGCCACCAGTGATTTGGTAAGACCGTCCCATGGCTACACCTTC.

This clonotype was counted between two and nine times. This sequence joins TRBV20-1 and TRBJ2-1, with 9 bases that match TRBD2. Looked up from germline, CDR1 is DFQATT and CDR2 is SNEGSKA (reference sequence). This CDR3 is 15 amino acids long. Unmatched junction bases numbered 4, after V lost 2 bases and J lost 2 bases. For the CDR3, the DNA is TGCAGTGCTAGATGGCTAGCGGGAACCTACAATGAGCAGTTCTTC. Protein product: CSARWLAGTYNEQFF.

This clonotype was seen more than once but under ten times. The rearrangement links TRBV11-2 to TRBJ2-2; 7 nucleotides agree with TRBD2. Germline V gene lookup returns CDR1 SGHAT and CDR2 FQNNGV. Unmatched junction bases numbered 6, after V lost 1 base and J lost 7 bases. The CDR3 has 15 amino acids. CDR3 sequence (DNA): TGTGCCAGCAGCTTAGTGGCGGGAGTAGTCGGGGAGCTGTTTTTT. Protein: CASSLVAGVVGELFF.

This clonotype has more than one count but fewer than ten. This chain links TRBV12-5 with TRBJ1-1; D might be TRBD1 (5 bases). V lost 3 bases and J 4 bases, leaving 6 bases between the germline ends. Germline V gene data show CDR1 as LGHNT and CDR2 as FRNRAP. This CDR3 region has 12 residues. CDR3 bases: TGTGCTAGTGGTTTCGACAGCACTGAAGCTTTCTTT. It specifies CASGFDSTEAFF.

V usage is TRBV24-1 and J usage is TRBJ2-7; D call uncertain. The CDR3 runs 14 residues. From germline, CDR1 is KGHDR and CDR2 SFDVKD. V lost 2 bases and J lost 4, with 11 bases in between. The DNA for the CDR3 is TGTGCCACCAGTGATTCCAGACGGACGTACGAGCAGTACTTC. Its protein is CATSDSRRTYEQYF.